The 12 T cell receptor beta chains presented below share a single source sample, sequenced in a study of CD8 T cells in Susac syndrome (dated by TCRdb to the late 2010s). The library was obtained by the immunoSEQ multiplex PCR assay. RNA was extracted with the RNeasy kit and 0.5 to 1 ug was reverse transcribed using random hexamers. TCRdb redid the processing of the public reads, applying fastp at Q25 and MiXCR, and retained in-frame beta chains. Under each unique CDR3 protein, matching rows form one entry showing the most common genes and DNA. This sample is represented by roughly 160,000 distinct CDR3 sequences; approximately 94% of them were singletons. The biggest ten clones account for around 0.12% of the sample. Sequencing input: CD4+ T cells from PBMCs. These receptors were obtained from a human donor with Susac syndrome.

The V gene is TRBV4-3, the J gene TRBJ1-6; D is possibly TRBD1 (5 bases). This CDR3 contains 15 residues. V lost 0 bases and J 7 bases, leaving 10 bases between the germline ends. Germline-derived CDR1 and CDR2 are LGHNA and YSLEER. The CDR3 nucleotides read TGCGCCAGCAGCCAAGAGAGGGGTGGGAATTCACCCCTCCACTTT. Translated, it gives CASSQERGGNSPLHF.

This clonotype has just a few counts. The chain carries TRBV4-2 and TRBJ1-5; D is unclear. The CDR3 is 13 residues long. Germline CDR1 reads LGHNA; CDR2 reads YNFKEQ. V was pared by 6 bases and J by 5 bases, with 11 bases between. CDR3 sequence (DNA): TGTGCCAGCAGTCCTGGGAGAGATCAGCCCCAGCATTTT. Protein: CASSPGRDQPQHF.

This chain uses TRBV14 with TRBJ1-2; 9 bases map to TRBD1. The V segment lost 4 bases and the J segment 0 bases; nucleotides outside the gene matches: 3. This CDR3 has 15 amino acids. Germline CDR1 is SGHDN and CDR2 is FVKESK. CDR3 sequence (DNA): TGTGCCAGCAGCCCAACAGGGGGCTCTAACTATGGCTACACCTTC. Its translation: CASSPTGGSNYGYTF.

The chain joins TRBV29-1 to TRBJ1-1; no definite D call. CDR1 SQVTM and CDR2 ANQGSEA come from the germline V gene. CDR3 length: 14 amino acids. Trimming shortened V by 7 bases and J by 3 bases, and 18 bases separated the two germline ends. CDR3 in amino acids: CSGGPRYSDTEAFF. The DNA of the CDR3 is TGCAGCGGCGGACCTCGGTACTCGGACACTGAAGCTTTCTTT.

The chain recombines TRBV14 with TRBJ2-1, with 9 bases lining up with TRBD2. This CDR3 spans 16 amino acids. Germline V gene lookup returns CDR1 SGHDN and CDR2 FVKESK. V shed 3 bases, J shed 8 bases, and the junction held 11 bases outside the gene matches. CDR3 residues: CASSHHLAGQIHEQFF. The CDR3 DNA reads TGTGCCAGCAGCCACCACCTAGCGGGGCAAATCCATGAGCAGTTCTTC. Based on the CDR3 plus reference TRBV14 and TRBJ2-1, the full variable domain is EAGVTQFPSHSVIEKGQTVTLRCDPISGHDNLYWYRRVMGKEIKFLLHFVKESKQDESGMPNNRFLAERTGGTYSTLKVQPAELEDSGVYFCASSHHLAGQIHEQFFGPGTRLTVL.

V and J are TRBV6-5 and TRBJ2-2, with no clear D. Germline V CDR1 and CDR2: MNHEY, SVGAGI. CDR3 size: 15 residues. V lost 3 bases and J lost 2, with 10 bases in between. The CDR3 DNA is TGTGCCAGCAGTTATTTCCCGATCAACACCGGGGAGCTGTTTTTT. Its translation: CASSYFPINTGELFF.

The chain uses TRBV3-1 and TRBJ1-2; possible D gene TRBD1, 5 bases. V lost 6 bases, J lost 3 bases, and 11 bases lay in between. Germline V gives CDR1 LGHDT, CDR2 YNNKEL (reference sequence). The CDR3 consists of 13 residues. The CDR3 DNA follows: TGTGCCAGCAGGGGGGACGGAGACTATGGCTACACCTTC. It translates to CASRGDGDYGYTF. The complete variable domain, with remaining parts taken from reference TRBV3-1 and TRBJ1-2, reads DTAVSQTPKYLVTQMGNDKSIKCEQNLGHDTMYWYKQDSKKFLKIMFSYNNKELIINETVPNRFSPKSPDKAHLNLHINSLELGDSAVYFCASRGDGDYGYTFGSGTRLTVV.

The V gene is TRBV4-3, the J gene TRBJ1-2; no clear D gene. Trimming removed 1 base at V and 4 bases at J, with 7 bases between. There are 13 residues in the CDR3. Germline V gene data show CDR1 as LGHNA and CDR2 as YSLEER. CDR3 coding DNA: TGCGCCAGCAGCCAAGCTGGCATCTATGGCTACACCTTC. Translation: CASSQAGIYGYTF.

The chain combines TRBV15 with TRBJ2-5, with 9 bases identical to TRBD1. Trimming took 0 bases from V and 5 from J; bases not matched to a gene: 1. Germline lookup yields CDR1 LNHNV and CDR2 YYDKDF (reference sequence). This CDR3 is 14 amino acids long. Written as DNA, the CDR3 is TGTGCCACCAGCAGAGAGACAGGGGGGGAGACCCAGTACTTC. Its protein is CATSRETGGETQYF.

V gene TRBV29-1 combines with J gene TRBJ1-5, with D maybe TRBD1 (6 bases). CDR1 is SQVTM, CDR2 ANQGSEA, per germline. The CDR3 runs 13 residues. V was cut by 4 bases and J by 7 bases, with 14 bases left in between. The CDR3 region has the DNA TGCAGCGTTGGTCAACAGGGAGGACAGCCCCAGCATTTT. This gives the protein CSVGQQGGQPQHF.

The rearrangement links TRBV30 to TRBJ2-5; no firm D call. Between the trimmed V and J ends, which lost 2 bases and 5 bases, there was a span of 6 bases. This CDR3 is 11 amino acids long. Germline CDR1 is GTSNPN and CDR2 is SVGIG (reference sequence). Here the CDR3 reads CAWSRGETQYF. CDR3 coding DNA: TGTGCCTGGAGTCGTGGGGAGACCCAGTACTTC.

The gene calls are TRBV7-9 and TRBJ2-2; D ambiguous. V was pared by 7 bases and J by 4 bases, with 22 bases between. The CDR3 consists of 17 residues. The germline V gene encodes CDR1 SEHNR and CDR2 FQNEAQ (reference sequence). The chain's CDR3 is CASILLPSATGTGELFF. In nucleotides, the CDR3 is TGTGCCAGCATCCTCCTCCCCAGCGCGACGGGCACCGGGGAGCTGTTTTTT.